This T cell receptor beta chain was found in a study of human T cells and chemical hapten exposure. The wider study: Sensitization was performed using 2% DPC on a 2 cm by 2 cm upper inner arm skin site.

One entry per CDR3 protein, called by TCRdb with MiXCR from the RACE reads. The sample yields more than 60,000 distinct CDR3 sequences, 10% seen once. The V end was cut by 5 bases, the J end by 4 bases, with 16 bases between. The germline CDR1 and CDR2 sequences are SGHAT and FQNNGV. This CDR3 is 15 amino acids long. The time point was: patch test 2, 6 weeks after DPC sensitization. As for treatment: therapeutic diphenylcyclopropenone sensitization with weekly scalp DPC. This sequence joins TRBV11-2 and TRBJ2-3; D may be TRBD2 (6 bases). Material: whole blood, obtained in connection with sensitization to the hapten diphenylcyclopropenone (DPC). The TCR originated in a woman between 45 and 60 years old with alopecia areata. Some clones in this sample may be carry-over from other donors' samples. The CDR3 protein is CASSPRGGAADTQYF. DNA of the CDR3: TGTGCCAGCAGCCCGCGGGGCGGGGCCGCAGATACGCAGTATTTT.